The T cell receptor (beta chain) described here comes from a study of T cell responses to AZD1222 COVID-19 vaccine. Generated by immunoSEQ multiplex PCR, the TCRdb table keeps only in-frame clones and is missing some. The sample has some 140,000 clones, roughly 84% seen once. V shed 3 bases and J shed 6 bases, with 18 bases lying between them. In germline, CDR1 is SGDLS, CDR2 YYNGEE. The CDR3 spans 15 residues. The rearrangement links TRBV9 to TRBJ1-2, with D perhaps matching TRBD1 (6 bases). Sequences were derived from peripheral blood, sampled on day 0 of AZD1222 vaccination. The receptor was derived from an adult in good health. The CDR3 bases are TGTGCCAGCAGCGGTAAAGGACAGCTAGGGGATGGCTACACCTTC. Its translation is CASSGKGQLGDGYTF.